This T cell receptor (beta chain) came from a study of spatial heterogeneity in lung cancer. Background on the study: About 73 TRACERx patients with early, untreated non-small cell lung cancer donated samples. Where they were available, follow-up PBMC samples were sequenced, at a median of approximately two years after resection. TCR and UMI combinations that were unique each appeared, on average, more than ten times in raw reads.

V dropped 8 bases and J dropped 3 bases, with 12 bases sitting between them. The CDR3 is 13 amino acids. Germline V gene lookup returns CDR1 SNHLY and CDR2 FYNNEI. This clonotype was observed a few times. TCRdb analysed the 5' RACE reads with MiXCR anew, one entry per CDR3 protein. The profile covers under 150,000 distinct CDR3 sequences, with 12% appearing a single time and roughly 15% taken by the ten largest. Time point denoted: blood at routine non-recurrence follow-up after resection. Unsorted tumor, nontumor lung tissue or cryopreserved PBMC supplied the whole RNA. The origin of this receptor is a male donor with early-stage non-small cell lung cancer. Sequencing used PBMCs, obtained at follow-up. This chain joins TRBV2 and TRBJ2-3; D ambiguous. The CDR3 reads CASSKENTDTQYF. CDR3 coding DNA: TGTGCCAGCTCAAAGGAAAATACAGATACGCAGTATTTT.